These T cell receptor beta chains were read from a single sample in a study of cytomegalovirus exposure and HLA in healthy donors. TCRdb's table, derived via immunoSEQ multiplex PCR, lists solely in-frame clones and lacks some. This table holds 130,000 or so clones, over 70% found once. Sequenced: PBMCs. These receptors all stem from a woman younger than 35 in good health and CMV-seronegative. Both conserved end residues are part of each CDR3. The D gene is left open where the match is weak. Only some rows state a clone size, as once, few, many or a class for expanded clones.

abundance: .; v_gene: TRBV5-1; j_gene: TRBJ1-1; d_gene: TRBD1; CDR3aa: CASSSGQTSNTEAFF; CDR3nt: TGCGCCAGCAGTTCGGGACAGACCTCGAACACTGAAGCTTTCTTT
abundance: .; v_gene: TRBV4-1; j_gene: TRBJ2-1; d_gene: TRBD2; CDR3aa: CASSQDGTSADNEQFF; CDR3nt: TGCGCCAGCAGCCAAGACGGGACTAGCGCCGATAATGAGCAGTTCTTC
abundance: .; v_gene: TRBV28; j_gene: TRBJ1-1; d_gene: .; CDR3aa: CASTLTPGGAFF; CDR3nt: TGTGCCAGCACCTTGACCCCCGGCGGGGCTTTCTTT
abundance: .; v_gene: TRBV27; j_gene: TRBJ1-3; d_gene: TRBD1; CDR3aa: CASRGTAGNTIYF; CDR3nt: TGTGCCAGCAGGGGGACAGCTGGAAACACCATATATTTT
abundance: few; v_gene: TRBV12-5; j_gene: TRBJ1-1; d_gene: .; CDR3aa: CASGLGQTTEAFF; CDR3nt: TGTGCTAGTGGTTTGGGACAGACCACTGAAGCTTTCTTT
abundance: .; v_gene: TRBV6-1; j_gene: TRBJ2-7; d_gene: TRBD1; CDR3aa: CASSIRTGDLEQYF; CDR3nt: TGTGCCAGCAGTATTAGGACAGGGGATCTCGAGCAGTACTTC
abundance: few; v_gene: TRBV25-1; j_gene: TRBJ1-5; d_gene: TRBD1; CDR3aa: CASTTGVNQPQHF; CDR3nt: TGTGCCAGCACCACAGGGGTTAATCAGCCCCAGCATTTT
abundance: .; v_gene: TRBV5-4; j_gene: TRBJ1-2; d_gene: .; CDR3aa: CASSFLSRSGYGYTF; CDR3nt: TGTGCCAGCAGCTTCCTTTCTCGGAGCGGCTATGGCTACACCTTC
abundance: .; v_gene: TRBV7-9; j_gene: TRBJ1-3; d_gene: TRBD1; CDR3aa: CASSPPGTATGNTIYF; CDR3nt: TGTGCCAGCAGCCCCCCCGGGACAGCCACTGGAAACACCATATATTTT
abundance: .; v_gene: TRBV9; j_gene: TRBJ1-2; d_gene: .; CDR3aa: CASSVVGQGNGYTF; CDR3nt: TGTGCCAGCAGCGTAGTCGGCCAGGGTAATGGCTACACCTTC
abundance: few; v_gene: TRBV5-1; j_gene: TRBJ2-2; d_gene: .; CDR3aa: CASSLPGAANTGELFF; CDR3nt: TGCGCCAGCAGCTTGCCAGGGGCGGCGAACACCGGGGAGCTGTTTTTT
abundance: .; v_gene: TRBV19; j_gene: TRBJ1-1; d_gene: TRBD1; CDR3aa: CASSTLQGILEAFF; CDR3nt: TGTGCCAGTAGTACCTTACAGGGGATCCTTGAAGCTTTCTTT
abundance: .; v_gene: TRBV29-1; j_gene: TRBJ1-5; d_gene: .; CDR3aa: CSVETNSNQPQHF; CDR3nt: TGCAGCGTTGAAACAAATAGCAATCAGCCCCAGCATTTT
abundance: few; v_gene: TRBV6-6; j_gene: TRBJ2-3; d_gene: TRBD2; CDR3aa: CASSGTGAGADTQYF; CDR3nt: TGTGCCAGCAGCGGAACGGGAGCGGGGGCAGATACGCAGTATTTT
abundance: .; v_gene: TRBV6-5; j_gene: TRBJ2-7; d_gene: .; CDR3aa: CASREGSHYEQYF; CDR3nt: TGTGCCAGCAGGGAGGGCTCCCACTACGAGCAGTACTTC
abundance: .; v_gene: TRBV5-1; j_gene: TRBJ1-1; d_gene: TRBD1; CDR3aa: CASSLEGTGGTEAFF; CDR3nt: TGCGCCAGCAGCTTGGAAGGGACAGGAGGCACTGAAGCTTTCTTT
abundance: .; v_gene: TRBV30; j_gene: TRBJ2-5; d_gene: .; CDR3aa: CAVYRGGRETQYF; CDR3nt: TGTGCCGTATACAGGGGGGGTAGGGAGACCCAGTACTTC
abundance: .; v_gene: TRBV27; j_gene: TRBJ2-5; d_gene: TRBD2; CDR3aa: CASSLMAGGPQETQYF; CDR3nt: TGTGCCAGCAGTTTAATGGCGGGAGGGCCCCAAGAGACCCAGTACTTC
abundance: .; v_gene: TRBV5-5; j_gene: TRBJ1-2; d_gene: .; CDR3aa: CASRWDSTTYGYTF; CDR3nt: TGTGCCAGCAGGTGGGACTCAACCACCTATGGCTACACCTTC
abundance: .; v_gene: TRBV29-1; j_gene: TRBJ2-1; d_gene: TRBD2; CDR3aa: CSARTSNEQFF; CDR3nt: TGCAGCGCTAGGACTAGCAATGAGCAGTTCTTC
abundance: once; v_gene: TRBV28; j_gene: TRBJ1-2; d_gene: .; CDR3aa: CASYSGQGGRAGYTF; CDR3nt: TGTGCCAGCTATTCAGGGCAGGGTGGCAGAGCTGGCTACACCTTC
abundance: .; v_gene: TRBV6-5; j_gene: TRBJ1-1; d_gene: .; CDR3aa: CATSDSHKNTEAFF; CDR3nt: TGTGCCACCTCGGACTCACACAAGAACACTGAAGCTTTCTTT
abundance: .; v_gene: TRBV7-9; j_gene: TRBJ1-3; d_gene: .; CDR3aa: CASSLPRGSLVGNTIYF; CDR3nt: TGTGCCAGCAGCTTACCTCGGGGGTCTCTGGTTGGAAACACCATATATTTT
abundance: .; v_gene: TRBV29-1; j_gene: TRBJ2-5; d_gene: TRBD2; CDR3aa: CSVPLAGVETQYF; CDR3nt: TGCAGCGTTCCTCTAGCGGGAGTGGAGACCCAGTACTTC
abundance: once; v_gene: TRBV7-8; j_gene: TRBJ2-5; d_gene: .; CDR3aa: CASSFSEEETQYF; CDR3nt: TGTGCCAGCAGCTTTTCAGAGGAAGAGACCCAGTACTTC
abundance: .; v_gene: TRBV4-1; j_gene: TRBJ1-2; d_gene: .; CDR3aa: CASSQIPASASYGYTF; CDR3nt: TGCGCCAGCAGCCAGATCCCCGCCAGCGCATCCTATGGCTACACCTTC
abundance: .; v_gene: TRBV27; j_gene: TRBJ2-2; d_gene: TRBD2; CDR3aa: CASSPRGGGTGELFF; CDR3nt: TGTGCCAGCAGTCCCCGGGGGGGTGGCACCGGGGAGCTGTTTTTT
abundance: .; v_gene: TRBV5-1; j_gene: TRBJ1-4; d_gene: TRBD1; CDR3aa: CASSREVGGPDRGKEKLFF; CDR3nt: TGCGCCAGCAGCCGGGAGGTTGGAGGGCCGGACAGGGGGAAAGAAAAACTGTTTTTT
abundance: .; v_gene: TRBV7-9; j_gene: TRBJ1-2; d_gene: .; CDR3aa: CASSSATGFYGYTF; CDR3nt: TGTGCCAGCAGTTCCGCGACAGGTTTCTATGGCTACACCTTC
abundance: few; v_gene: TRBV6-5; j_gene: TRBJ1-3; d_gene: TRBD1; CDR3aa: CASSRRDSSGNTIYF; CDR3nt: TGTGCCAGCAGTCGCAGGGACAGCTCTGGAAACACCATATATTTT
abundance: once; v_gene: TRBV19; j_gene: TRBJ2-1; d_gene: TRBD1; CDR3aa: CASSRRGDRGSYNEQFF; CDR3nt: TGTGCCAGTAGTCGGCGTGGGGACAGGGGGTCCTACAATGAGCAGTTCTTC
abundance: .; v_gene: TRBV10-2; j_gene: TRBJ2-2; d_gene: .; CDR3aa: CASSGTGYTGELFF; CDR3nt: TGCGCCAGCAGTGGAACAGGGTACACCGGGGAGCTGTTTTTT
abundance: .; v_gene: TRBV12-5; j_gene: TRBJ2-1; d_gene: TRBD1; CDR3aa: CASNGGTGSYNEQFF; CDR3nt: TGTGCTAGCAACGGGGGGACAGGGTCCTACAATGAGCAGTTCTTC